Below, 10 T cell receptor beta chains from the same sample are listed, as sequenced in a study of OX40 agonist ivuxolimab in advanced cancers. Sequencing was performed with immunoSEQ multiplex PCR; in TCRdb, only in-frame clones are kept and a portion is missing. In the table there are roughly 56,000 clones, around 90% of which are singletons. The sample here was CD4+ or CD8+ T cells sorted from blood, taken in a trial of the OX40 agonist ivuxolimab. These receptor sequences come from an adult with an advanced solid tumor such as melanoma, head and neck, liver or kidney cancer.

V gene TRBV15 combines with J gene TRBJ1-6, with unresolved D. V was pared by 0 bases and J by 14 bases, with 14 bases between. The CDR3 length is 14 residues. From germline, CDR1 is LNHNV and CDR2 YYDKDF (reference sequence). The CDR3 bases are TGTGCCACCAGCAGAGATCGCCCTCCGAGTACCCTCCACTTT. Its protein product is CATSRDRPPSTLHF.

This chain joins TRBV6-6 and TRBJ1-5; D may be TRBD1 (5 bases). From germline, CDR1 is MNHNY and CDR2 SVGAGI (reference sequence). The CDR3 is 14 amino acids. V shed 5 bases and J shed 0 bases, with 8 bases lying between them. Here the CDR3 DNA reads TGTGCCAGCAGTCAGGACATTAGCAATCAGCCCCAGCATTTT. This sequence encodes CASSQDISNQPQHF.

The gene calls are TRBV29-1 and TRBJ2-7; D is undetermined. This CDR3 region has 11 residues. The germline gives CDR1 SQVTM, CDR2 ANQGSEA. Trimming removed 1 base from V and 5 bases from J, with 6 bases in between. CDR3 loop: CSVEVVHEQYF. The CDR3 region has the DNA TGCAGCGTTGAAGTTGTCCACGAGCAGTACTTC.

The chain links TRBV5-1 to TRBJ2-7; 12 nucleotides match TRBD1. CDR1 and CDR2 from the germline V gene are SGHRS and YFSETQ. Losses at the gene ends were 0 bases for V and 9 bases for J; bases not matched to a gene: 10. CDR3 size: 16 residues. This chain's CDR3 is CASSLDGTGGDPRQYF. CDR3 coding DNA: TGCGCCAGCAGCTTGGACGGGACAGGGGGCGACCCTCGGCAGTACTTC.

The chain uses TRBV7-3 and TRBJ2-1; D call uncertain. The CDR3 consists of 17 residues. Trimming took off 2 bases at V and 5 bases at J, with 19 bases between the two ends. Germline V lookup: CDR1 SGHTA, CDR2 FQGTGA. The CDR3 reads CASSLAPLEPENNEQFF. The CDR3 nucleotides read TGTGCCAGCAGCTTAGCCCCCCTGGAGCCTGAGAACAATGAGCAGTTCTTC.

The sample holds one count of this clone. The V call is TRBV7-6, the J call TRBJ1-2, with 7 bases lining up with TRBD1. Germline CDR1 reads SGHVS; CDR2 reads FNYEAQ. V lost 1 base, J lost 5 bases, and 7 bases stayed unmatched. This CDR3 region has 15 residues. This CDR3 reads CASSLDRDSLYGYTF. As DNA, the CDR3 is TGTGCCAGCAGCTTAGACCGGGACAGCTTATATGGCTACACCTTC.

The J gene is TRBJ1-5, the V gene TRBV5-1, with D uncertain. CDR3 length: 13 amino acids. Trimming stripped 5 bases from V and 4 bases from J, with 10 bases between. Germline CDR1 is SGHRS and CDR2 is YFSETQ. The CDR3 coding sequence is TGCGCCAGCAGATACAGAGAAAATCAGCCCCAGCATTTT. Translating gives CASRYRENQPQHF.

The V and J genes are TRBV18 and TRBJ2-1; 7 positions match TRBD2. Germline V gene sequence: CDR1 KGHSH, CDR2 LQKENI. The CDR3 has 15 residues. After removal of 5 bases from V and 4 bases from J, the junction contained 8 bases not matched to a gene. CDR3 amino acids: CASSSSGVGYNEQFF. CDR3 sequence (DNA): TGTGCCAGCTCATCTAGCGGAGTCGGGTACAATGAGCAGTTCTTC.

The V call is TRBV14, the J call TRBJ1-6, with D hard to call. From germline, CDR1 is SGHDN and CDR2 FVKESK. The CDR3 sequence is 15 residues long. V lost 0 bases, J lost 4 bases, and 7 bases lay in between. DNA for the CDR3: TGTGCCAGCAGCCAAGAATGGGGTTATAATTCACCCCTCCACTTT. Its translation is CASSQEWGYNSPLHF.

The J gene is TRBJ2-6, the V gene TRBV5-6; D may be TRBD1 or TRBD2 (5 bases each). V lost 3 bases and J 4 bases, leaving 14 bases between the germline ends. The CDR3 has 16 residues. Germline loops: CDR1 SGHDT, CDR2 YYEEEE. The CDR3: CASSWGMETGANVLTF. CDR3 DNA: TGTGCCAGCAGCTGGGGGATGGAGACAGGGGCCAACGTCCTGACTTTC.